A single sample is the source of the 20 T cell receptor beta chains below, sequenced in a study of blood T cell repertoires in COVID-19. Libraries were prepared by immunoSEQ multiplex PCR; TCRdb keeps only in-frame clonotypes and omits some of them. The data show a few hundred thousand clones, around 85% seen once. The material sequenced was peripheral blood. The receptors come from a man aged 80 or over with acute or convalescent COVID-19.

The chain links TRBV5-1 to TRBJ2-7, with 8 bases identical to TRBD2. Trimming removed 0 bases from V and 0 bases from J; junction bases left unmatched: 2. The CDR3 contains 15 residues. Germline CDR1 is SGHRS and CDR2 is YFSETQ. The CDR3: CASSLVAGSSYEQYF. The DNA for the CDR3 is TGCGCCAGCAGCTTGGTAGCGGGGAGCTCCTACGAGCAGTACTTC.

The CDR3, as DNA: TGTGCCAGCTCGCCAGGGACAGGCTATCAGCCCCAGCATTTT. Translating gives CASSPGTGYQPQHF. The chain carries TRBV18 and TRBJ1-5, with 8 bases fitting TRBD1. With 6 bases clipped from V and 5 bases from J, the junction kept 6 bases outside the gene matches. Germline V gene data show CDR1 as KGHSH and CDR2 as LQKENI. The CDR3 covers 14 residues. Combining the CDR3 with reference TRBV18 and TRBJ1-5 gives the whole variable domain NAGVMQNPRHLVRRRGQEARLRCSPMKGHSHVYWYRQLPEEGLKFMVYLQKENIIDESGMPKERFSAEFPKEGPSILRIQQVVRGDSAAYFCASSPGTGYQPQHFGDGTRLSIL.

This sequence joins TRBV2 and TRBJ2-7; D perhaps matches TRBD1 (6 bases). Germline assignment: CDR1 SNHLY and CDR2 FYNNEI. Between the trimmed V and J ends, which lost 6 bases and 4 bases, there was a span of 13 bases. The CDR3 is made up of 13 amino acids. The CDR3 region is CASSPNGQYEQYF. CDR3 bases: TGTGCCAGCAGCCCAAACGGACAGTACGAGCAGTACTTC.

The rearrangement links TRBV24-1 to TRBJ2-3, with TRBD1 matching 9 bases. CDR3 length: 18 residues. Trimming at V came to 4 bases and at J to 5 bases, leaving 15 bases not matched to a gene. Germline lookup yields CDR1 KGHDR and CDR2 SFDVKD. This CDR3 reads CATSETGTGRRVRDTQYF. Written as DNA, the CDR3 is TGTGCCACCAGTGAAACCGGGACAGGGAGACGAGTGCGAGATACGCAGTATTTT.

This clone appeared a single time. The J gene is TRBJ2-2, the V gene TRBV6-5, with D hard to call. The CDR3 contains 15 residues. Germline lookup yields CDR1 MNHEY and CDR2 SVGAGI. V was trimmed by 6 bases and J by 0 bases, leaving 11 bases between them. The CDR3 protein is CASSRLYPNTGELFF. The CDR3 DNA is TGTGCCAGCAGCCGACTCTACCCGAACACCGGGGAGCTGTTTTTT.

J is TRBJ2-7 and V is TRBV19, with 7 positions matching TRBD1. The V gene's germline CDR1 is LNHDA and CDR2 SQIVND (reference sequence). The ends lost 7 bases at V and 0 bases at J; junction bases unmatched: 6. The CDR3 sequence is 14 residues long. CDR3 amino acids: CASTPQGSSYEQYF. Here the CDR3 DNA reads TGTGCCAGTACTCCACAGGGGAGCTCCTACGAGCAGTACTTC.

The chain links TRBV24-1 to TRBJ2-7; tentative D call: TRBD1 (5 bases). The germline gives CDR1 KGHDR, CDR2 SFDVKD. V lost 4 bases, J lost 7 bases, and 10 bases lay in between. The CDR3 contains 12 residues. Here the CDR3 reads CATSERNREQYF. The CDR3 DNA is TGTGCCACCAGTGAACGGAACAGGGAGCAGTACTTC.

V and J are TRBV6-4 and TRBJ2-7; 10 nucleotides line up with TRBD1. Germline V gene data show CDR1 as MRHNA and CDR2 as SNTAGT. V shed 6 bases and J 7 bases; nucleotides not matched to a gene: 9. This CDR3 spans 14 amino acids. CDR3 sequence (DNA): TGTGCCAGCAGCCCGACAGGGGGCTTCGAAGAGCAGTACTTC. Translating it yields CASSPTGGFEEQYF.

The V call is TRBV19, the J call TRBJ2-4, with 11 bases that match TRBD2. The CDR3 length is 19 residues. The ends lost 2 bases at V and 0 bases at J; junction bases unmatched: 9. Germline V gene sequence: CDR1 LNHDA, CDR2 SQIVND (reference sequence). CDR3 bases: TGTGCCAGTAGTATAATGGGTAGCGGGAGGGTACTAGCCAAAAACATTCAGTACTTC. Translation: CASSIMGSGRVLAKNIQYF.

The chain combines TRBV5-5 with TRBJ2-7; D is ambiguous. The V gene's germline CDR1 is SGHKS and CDR2 YYEKEE (reference sequence). The CDR3 consists of 14 residues. Deletions cut 0 bases from V and 2 bases from J, with 9 bases between. CDR3 sequence: CASSLGPRPYEQYF. Written as DNA, the CDR3 is TGTGCCAGCAGCTTGGGTCCGAGGCCCTACGAGCAGTACTTC.

This chain joins TRBV5-1 and TRBJ1-4, with TRBD1 as a possible D gene (5 bases). The CDR3 contains 13 residues. Looked up from germline, CDR1 is SGHRS and CDR2 is YFSETQ. With 5 bases removed from V and 8 bases from J, the gap between germline ends came to 13 bases. The CDR3 nucleotides read TGCGCCAGCAGTGGGCAGGGAAACGAAAAACTGTTTTTT. This codes for CASSGQGNEKLFF.

This clone was detected only a few times. The chain employs TRBV6-5 and TRBJ2-7, with 8 bases identical to TRBD1. There are 13 residues in the CDR3. V was pared by 7 bases and J by 2 bases, with 4 bases of the junction left unmatched. Germline-derived CDR1 and CDR2 are MNHEY and SVGAGI. DNA of the CDR3: TGTGCCAGCACCAGGACAGGGACCTACGAGCAGTACTTC. Residues: CASTRTGTYEQYF.

The chain joins TRBV7-9 to TRBJ2-3, with D possibly TRBD2 on 5 matching bases. Germline lookup yields CDR1 SEHNR and CDR2 FQNEAQ (reference sequence). The CDR3 loop spans 16 amino acids. V lost 4 bases to trimming and J lost 6 bases, with 20 bases between them. Written as DNA, the CDR3 is TGTGCCAGCAGCTCCCCGGGCTCGCACTCGGGGGATACGCAGTATTTT. Protein product: CASSSPGSHSGDTQYF. Based on the CDR3 plus reference TRBV7-9 and TRBJ2-3, the full variable domain is DTGVSQNPRHKITKRGQNVTFRCDPISEHNRLYWYRQTLGQGPEFLTYFQNEAQLEKSRLLSDRFSAERPKGSFSTLEIQRTEQGDSAMYLCASSSPGSHSGDTQYFGPGTRLTVL.

The CDR3 spells CAWSIPSPGSEQFF. CDR3 nucleotide sequence: TGTGCCTGGAGTATACCCTCCCCGGGGAGTGAGCAGTTCTTC. The rearrangement links TRBV30 to TRBJ2-1; D might be TRBD2 (5 bases). Germline V CDR1 and CDR2: GTSNPN, SVGIG (reference sequence). V shed 2 bases and J shed 9 bases, with 17 bases lying between them. The CDR3 has 14 residues.

The chain employs TRBV2 and TRBJ1-5; TRBD1 agrees at 11 bases. V was clipped by 6 bases and J by 1 base; unmatched bases: 2. The germline CDR1 and CDR2 sequences are SNHLY and FYNNEI. The CDR3 extends over 15 amino acids. The CDR3 loop reads CASRGQGVSNQPQHF. The CDR3 DNA reads TGTGCCAGCAGGGGACAGGGGGTAAGCAATCAGCCCCAGCATTTT.

This clone was observed a few times. The chain has TRBV25-1 and TRBJ1-2; perhaps TRBD1 as D (5 bases). The CDR3 runs 15 residues. Trimming removed 4 bases at V and 0 bases at J, with 12 bases between. CDR1 is MGHDK and CDR2 is SYGVNS in the germline V gene. The CDR3 reads CASSGDRIPNYGYTF. CDR3 bases: TGTGCCAGCAGTGGTGACAGAATCCCTAACTATGGCTACACCTTC.

V and J are TRBV2 and TRBJ1-1; 8 nucleotides match TRBD1. V lost 8 bases, J lost 5 bases, and 10 bases stayed unmatched. Looked up from germline, CDR1 is SNHLY and CDR2 is FYNNEI. The CDR3 sequence is 14 residues long. As DNA, the CDR3 is TGTGCCAGCTCCAGACAGGGGATTGGAACTGAAGCTTTCTTT. Translated: CASSRQGIGTEAFF.

V usage is TRBV6-1 and J usage is TRBJ1-5; TRBD1 aligns across 9 bases. Germline CDR1 MNHNS, CDR2 SASEGT. The ends lost 2 bases at V and 12 bases at J; junction bases unmatched: 5. The CDR3 spans 13 residues. The CDR3 DNA sequence: TGTGCCAGCAGTGAAAGTCCGGACAGGGGCCAGCATTTT. Translated, it gives CASSESPDRGQHF.

V gene TRBV6-5 combines with J gene TRBJ2-4; the match to TRBD2 covers 8 bases. CDR1 and CDR2 from the germline V gene are MNHEY and SVGAGI. Trimming cost V 8 bases and J 1 base; bases outside gene matches: 7. CDR3 size: 15 residues. CDR3 nucleotide sequence: TGTGCCAGCTCCCGGGGGGGTTTGGCCAAAAACATTCAGTACTTC. As protein: CASSRGGLAKNIQYF.

The chain links TRBV28 to TRBJ1-1; D is possibly TRBD1 (6 bases). Trimming pared 5 bases from V and 4 bases from J, leaving 14 bases between. This CDR3 has 14 residues. CDR1 and CDR2 (germline): MDHEN, SYDVKM. This chain's CDR3 is CASSADRPGTEAFF. CDR3 DNA sequence: TGTGCCAGCAGTGCCGACAGGCCAGGCACTGAAGCTTTCTTT.